This TCR beta chain appears in the sequencing data of a study of blood T cell repertoires in COVID-19. This CDR3 has 16 residues. V lost 5 bases and J lost 5; bases outside the gene matches: 4. Per the germline V gene, CDR1 is SGHTA and CDR2 is FQGTGA. Assay used: immunoSEQ multiplex PCR; TCRdb lists only in-frame clones, some missing. The sample lists about 310,000 clones, roughly 90% occurring once. Input material: PBMCs or T cells enriched from blood (not recorded which). The TCR sequence derives from a woman in her thirties or forties who had recovered from COVID-19. V is TRBV7-3 and J is TRBJ2-2; 14 bases map to TRBD2. In DNA form, the CDR3 reads TGTGCCAGCAGCGCCCGGACTAGCGGGGGGACCGGGGAGCTGTTTTTT. It is translated as CASSARTSGGTGELFF.